Shown below are 24 T cell receptor beta chains from a single sample sequenced in a study of blood T cell repertoires in COVID-19 (dated by TCRdb to about 2020). Library generation was performed with the immunoSEQ multiplex PCR assay. The table was pulled from immuneACCESS by TCRdb, which kept in-frame rearrangements only. Such tables lose some clones; where checked, under half of the loss comes from unresolved V genes, and the rest has no known cause. For this sample there are about 68,000 clones; 84% appear just once. Together, the top ten hold 7.5% to 9% of the sample. Sequenced sample: peripheral blood. The receptors derive from a man aged 50 to 59 with active COVID-19.

The chain combines TRBV6-6 with TRBJ1-3, with unresolved D. The CDR3 extends over 16 amino acids. The V end lost 6 bases, the J end lost 1 base, and 16 bases lay between the germline ends. Germline V gene sequence: CDR1 MNHNY, CDR2 SVGAGI (reference sequence). As DNA, the CDR3 is TGTGCCAGCAGAACGTCCTACCGGAGATCTGGAAACACCATATATTTT. Translated, it gives CASRTSYRRSGNTIYF.

CDR3 nucleotide sequence: TGCGCCAGCAGCTTGCTTAGCGGAAAATACAATGAGCAGTTCTTC. Amino acids: CASSLLSGKYNEQFF. The chain couples TRBV5-1 to TRBJ2-1; D is perhaps TRBD2 (6 bases). The CDR3 contains 15 residues. CDR1 and CDR2 from the germline V gene are SGHRS and YFSETQ. Trimming left V 1 base short and J 4 bases short, with 12 bases between.

This chain links TRBV29-1 with TRBJ1-3; a weak D match, TRBD1 (6 bases). The V gene lost 7 bases and the J gene lost 5 bases, with 15 bases spanning the gap. The CDR3 is 13 amino acids. Germline values: CDR1 SQVTM, CDR2 ANQGSEA. In DNA, the CDR3 is TGCAGCGCCTCGGACAGCCGGAGAAACACCATATATTTT. Protein: CSASDSRRNTIYF.

The gene calls are TRBV30 and TRBJ2-1; TRBD2 matches at 8 bases. Unmatched junction bases numbered 13, after V lost 5 bases and J lost 10 bases. Germline assignment: CDR1 GTSNPN and CDR2 SVGIG (reference sequence). There are 14 residues in the CDR3. The CDR3 DNA reads TGTGCCTGGCTAGGGACTAGGGGAGGAGGGGAGCAGTTCTTC. Translation: CAWLGTRGGGEQFF.

The chain is built from TRBV7-8 and TRBJ1-5, with a tentative D call TRBD1 (6 bases). Looked up from germline, CDR1 is SGHVS and CDR2 is FQNEAQ. The CDR3 spans 15 residues. Trimming took off 7 bases at V and 5 bases at J, with 18 bases between the two ends. DNA for the CDR3: TGTGCCAGCACGAGGGGGGGCCGACAGGATCAGCCCCAGCATTTT. It is translated as CASTRGGRQDQPQHF.

The chain links TRBV4-1 to TRBJ1-4; TRBD1 aligns across 8 bases. Germline-derived CDR1 and CDR2 are MGHRA and YSYEKL. The CDR3 length is 15 residues. The junction had 6 bases not matched to a gene; V was cut back by 4 bases and J by 5 bases. The CDR3 loop is CASSPKQGGNEKLFF. CDR3 DNA sequence: TGCGCCAGCAGCCCGAAACAGGGGGGGAATGAAAAACTGTTTTTT.

The chain uses TRBV6-5 and TRBJ1-2, with D maybe TRBD1 (5 bases). This CDR3 region has 15 residues. The germline CDR1 and CDR2 sequences are MNHEY and SVGAGI. The V gene lost 0 bases and the J gene lost 2 bases, with 10 bases spanning the gap. CDR3 coding DNA: TGTGCCAGCAGTTACTCTGACAGAATGAACTATGGCTACACCTTC. Protein sequence: CASSYSDRMNYGYTF.

This CDR3 is CASSQTGSRSPLHF. The CDR3 DNA reads as TGTGCCAGCAGCCAGACAGGGTCGAGGTCACCCCTCCACTTT. The chain recombines TRBV3-1 (or the pseudogene TRBV3-2) with TRBJ1-6; 7 nucleotides align to TRBD1. J gave up 10 bases and V 3 bases, and 6 bases lay outside the gene matches. Germline CDR1 reads LGHDT; CDR2 reads YNNKEL (reference sequence). The CDR3 consists of 14 residues.

This chain connects TRBV7-2 to TRBJ1-4, with 7 bases aligning to TRBD1. V gave up 1 base and J gave up 0 bases; unmatched junction bases: 8. This CDR3 region has 18 residues. Per germline, CDR1 SGHTA and CDR2 FQGNSA. CDR3 region: CASSLERRQGATNEKLFF. The CDR3 nucleotides read TGTGCCAGCAGCTTAGAGCGGCGACAGGGTGCAACTAATGAAAAACTGTTTTTT.

The chain joins TRBV19 to TRBJ1-2; perhaps TRBD1 as D (5 bases). The CDR3 consists of 13 residues. In germline, CDR1 is LNHDA, CDR2 SQIVND (reference sequence). The V end was cut by 2 bases, the J end by 8 bases, with 12 bases between. CDR3 sequence reads: CASSISGSRGYTF. For the CDR3, the DNA is TGTGCCAGTAGTATATCAGGGTCCAGGGGCTACACCTTC. Full variable domain (outside the CDR3, taken from reference TRBV19 and TRBJ1-2): DGGITQSPKYLFRKEGQNVTLSCEQNLNHDAMYWYRQDPGQGLRLIYYSQIVNDFQKGDIAEGYSVSREKKESFPLTVTSAQKNPTAFYLCASSISGSRGYTFGSGTRLTVV.

The genes are TRBV21-1 and TRBJ2-7; the table names TRBD1, a call not compared with the DNA. TRBV21-1 is labeled a pseudogene. The CDR3 totals 14 residues. CDR3 nucleotide sequence: TGTGCCAGCAGCTCAGGCAGGGCGCATAGAGAGCAGTACTTC. This gives the protein CASSSGRAHREQYF.

This rearrangement joins TRBV7-2 to TRBJ1-2; 9 bases match TRBD1. Losses at the gene ends were 2 bases for V and 1 base for J; bases not matched to a gene: 11. CDR3 length: 18 amino acids. Germline V gives CDR1 SGHTA, CDR2 FQGNSA. CDR3 nucleotides: TGTGCCAGCAGCTTATATGGGACAGGGCAACAAAATAACTATGGCTACACCTTC. Amino acids: CASSLYGTGQQNNYGYTF.

The rearrangement links TRBV20-1 to TRBJ1-1, with D maybe TRBD1 (6 bases). The CDR3 has 11 amino acids. Germline CDR1 and CDR2: DFQATT and SNEGSKA (reference sequence). Trimming removed 6 bases at V and 5 bases at J, with 10 bases between. Written as DNA, the CDR3 is TGCAGTGCACAACAGGGTACTGAAGCTTTCTTT. Translation gives CSAQQGTEAFF.

The chain joins TRBV2 to TRBJ1-2; D possibly corresponds to TRBD1 (5 bases). This CDR3 contains 13 residues. Germline V gene data show CDR1 as SNHLY and CDR2 as FYNNEI. With 1 base removed from V and 8 bases from J, the gap between germline ends came to 11 bases. CDR3 coding DNA: TGTGCCAGCAGTGAAGGTCCAGGGATCGGCTACACCTTC. Residues: CASSEGPGIGYTF.

The J gene is TRBJ2-3, the V gene TRBV12-5; 7 nucleotides align to TRBD1. The CDR3 covers 15 residues. Germline V CDR1 and CDR2: LGHNT, FRNRAP. The J segment lost 3 bases and the V segment lost 5 bases, leaving 8 bases of the junction unmatched. CDR3 sequence: CASGPPGQKTDTQYF. The DNA of the CDR3 is TGTGCTAGTGGTCCGCCGGGACAGAAAACAGATACGCAGTATTTT.

In regard to this clone: It may be a read error: a sequence one base away is much more abundant. At the DNA level, this CDR3 is encoded by other sequences in the same sample as well. This chain connects TRBV25-1 to TRBJ2-7; a weak D match, TRBD2 (5 bases). Germline V gene data show CDR1 as MGHDK and CDR2 as SYGVNS. V was shortened by 5 bases and J by 4 bases, with 9 bases between the two germline ends. The CDR3 has 12 amino acids. This CDR3 is CASSLGRYEQYF. The CDR3 nucleotides are TGTGCCAGCAGTCTAGGGAGATACGAGCAGTACTTC.

J is TRBJ1-6 and V is TRBV7-2; D gene unclear. The CDR3 spans 13 residues. Trimming left V 5 bases short and J 10 bases short, with 12 bases between. The germline V gene has CDR1 SGHTA and CDR2 FQGNSA. The CDR3 sequence: CASSIDLPSPLHF. The CDR3 DNA follows: TGTGCCAGCAGCATAGATCTCCCCTCACCCCTCCACTTT.

The genes are TRBV29-1 and TRBJ2-1, with 7 nucleotides matching TRBD2. Germline V gene sequence: CDR1 SQVTM, CDR2 ANQGSEA. CDR3 size: 13 residues. The CDR3 DNA reads as TGCACCTCCTCCCAGCGGGGCGACAATGAGCAGTTCTTC. Translation: CTSSQRGDNEQFF.

Notes on this clone: At one end the junction does not follow the germline gene, possibly because of a read error. This chain links TRBV20-1 with TRBJ2-7; TRBD1 agrees at 7 bases. The V gene's germline CDR1 is DFQATT and CDR2 SNEGSKA (reference sequence). This CDR3 is 11 amino acids long. The CDR3 sequence: CSARDRGTVLF. CDR3 nucleotides: TGCAGTGCTAGAGATCGTGGGACAGTCCTCTTC.

The chain combines TRBV7-9 with TRBJ2-5; D call uncertain. CDR1 is SEHNR and CDR2 is FQNEAQ in the germline V gene (reference sequence). V shed 0 bases and J shed 5 bases, with 7 bases lying between them. The CDR3 totals 13 residues. The chain's CDR3 is CASSLAGRETQYF. CDR3 coding DNA: TGTGCCAGCAGCTTAGCTGGCAGGGAGACCCAGTACTTC.

This clone was seen only a few times. The V gene is TRBV21-1, the J gene TRBJ2-5; the DNA was not used to check the table's D call, TRBD2. TRBV21-1 is listed as a pseudogene. The CDR3 is made up of 16 amino acids. CDR3 in amino acids: CASSQVGLMYQETQYF. For the CDR3, the DNA is TGTGCCAGCAGCCAGGTGGGACTGATGTACCAAGAGACCCAGTACTTC.

Here the CDR3 DNA reads TGTGCCAGCAGCCGGACAGGGGCGGTCTACGAGCAGTACTTC. This encodes CASSRTGAVYEQYF. The J gene is TRBJ2-7, the V gene TRBV7-9; 9 nucleotides agree with TRBD1. V shed 5 bases, J shed 3 bases, and the junction held 5 bases outside the gene matches. Germline-derived CDR1 and CDR2 are SEHNR and FQNEAQ (reference sequence). This CDR3 spans 14 amino acids.

The rearrangement uses TRBV5-1 and TRBJ1-5; D uncertain. Germline V gives CDR1 SGHRS, CDR2 YFSETQ. CDR3 length: 15 residues. V was pared by 4 bases and J by 1 base, with 12 bases between. Here the CDR3 reads CASSQEGTSNQPQHF. CDR3 sequence (DNA): TGCGCCAGCAGCCAGGAGGGTACCAGCAATCAGCCCCAGCATTTT.

The chain uses TRBV5-1 and TRBJ2-3; D might be TRBD1 (7 bases). Trimming removed 3 bases from V and 5 bases from J, with 13 bases in between. CDR1 and CDR2 (germline): SGHRS, YFSETQ. CDR3 size: 14 residues. The CDR3 bases are TGCGCCAGCAGCTCCCAGGGGGGCAAAGATACGCAGTATTTT. Protein product: CASSSQGGKDTQYF.